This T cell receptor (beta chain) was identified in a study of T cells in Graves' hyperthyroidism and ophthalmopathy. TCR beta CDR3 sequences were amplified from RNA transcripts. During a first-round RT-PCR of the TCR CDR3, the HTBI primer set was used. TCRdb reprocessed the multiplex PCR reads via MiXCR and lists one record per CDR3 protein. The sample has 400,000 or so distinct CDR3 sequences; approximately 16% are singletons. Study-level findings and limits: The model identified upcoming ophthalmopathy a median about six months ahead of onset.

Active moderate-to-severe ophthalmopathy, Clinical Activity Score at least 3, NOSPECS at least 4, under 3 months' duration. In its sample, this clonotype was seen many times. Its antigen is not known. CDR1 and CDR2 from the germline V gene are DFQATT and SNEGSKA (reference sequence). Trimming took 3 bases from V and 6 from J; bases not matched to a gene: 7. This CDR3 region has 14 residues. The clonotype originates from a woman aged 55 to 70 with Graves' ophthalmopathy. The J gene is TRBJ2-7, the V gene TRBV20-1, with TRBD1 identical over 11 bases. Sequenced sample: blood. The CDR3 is CSASPRDRGGEQYF. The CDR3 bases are TGCAGTGCTAGCCCCCGGGACAGGGGGGGCGAGCAGTACTTC.